A selection of T cell receptor beta chains follows, all from one sample in a study of T cells in localized non-small cell lung cancer. Some clones are missing from TCRdb's copy, which holds only in-frame ones; the method was immunoSEQ multiplex PCR. The sample comprises about 35,000 clones, 91% of which are singletons, and 12% rests with the top ten. The material sequenced was peripheral blood mononuclear cells, taken before any cancer treatment. All receptors derive from a female donor older than 55 with stage II lung adenocarcinoma. The CDR3 runs from the conserved cysteine through the conserved F or W. The D gene is left open where the match is weak. Size values are once, few and many counts, or a class for expanded clones, and some rows have none.

NA	TRBV27	TRBJ1-5	TRBD1	TGTGCCAGCAGGGGGGGACAGGGGGAGAGTCAGCCCCAGCATTTT	CASRGGQGESQPQHF
NA	TRBV5-6	TRBJ1-6	NA	TGTGCCAGCAGCTTGTCCGGGATACCGACAGATTCTAATTCACCCCTCCACTTT	CASSLSGIPTDSNSPLHF
NA	TRBV2	TRBJ1-1	NA	TGTGCCAGCAGTGACGGGGTTTTCACTGAAGCTTTCTTT	CASSDGVFTEAFF
NA	TRBV27	TRBJ1-5	NA	TGTGCCAGCAGGCCCTCTAATAGCAATCAGCCCCAGCATTTT	CASRPSNSNQPQHF
NA	TRBV5-1	TRBJ1-1	NA	TGCGCCAGCAGCTTGGTGGGGGAGGGAGGTACTGAAGCTTTCTTT	CASSLVGEGGTEAFF
NA	TRBV18	TRBJ1-6	NA	TGTGCCAGCTCATCAACCCGCCAGTCCTATAATTCACCCCTCCACTTT	CASSSTRQSYNSPLHF
once	TRBV28	TRBJ1-1	NA	TGTGCCAGCAGTTTACAGAACACTGAAGCTTTCTTT	CASSLQNTEAFF
NA	TRBV10-3	TRBJ2-7	NA	TGTGCCATCAGGGACGGAGAAAGGTACGAGCAGTACTTC	CAIRDGERYEQYF
few	TRBV10-3	TRBJ1-3	TRBD1	TGTGCCATCAGTGACCCAGGGGGGAGAAACACCATATATTTT	CAISDPGGRNTIYF
NA	TRBV7-3	TRBJ2-3	NA	TGTGCCAGCAGCTTTACTTCCGGTGGCCCAGATACGCAGTATTTT	CASSFTSGGPDTQYF
NA	TRBV5-1	TRBJ2-7	TRBD2	TGCGCCAGCAGCCGGGGGGGTAAAACGGCCGAGCAGTACTTC	CASSRGGKTAEQYF
NA	TRBV6-5	TRBJ1-4	NA	TGTGCCAGCAGCTTCACGAGGGGCTGGAGTGAAAAACTGTTTTTT	CASSFTRGWSEKLFF
NA	TRBV7-8	TRBJ1-1	NA	TGTGCCAGCTTTCGTGGGGGATCCATGAGCACTGAAGCTTTCTTT	CASFRGGSMSTEAFF
NA	TRBV15	TRBJ2-5	NA	TGTGCCACCAAAGGGGGGCAGGGAGAGACCCAGTACTTC	CATKGGQGETQYF
NA	TRBV7-9	TRBJ2-7	NA	TGTGCCAGCAGCGCCTCACAGGGCTCCTACGAGCAGTACTTC	CASSASQGSYEQYF
NA	TRBV6-5	TRBJ2-2	TRBD1	TGTGCCAGCACCAGGGACAGGGTGTCCGGGGAGCTGTTTTTT	CASTRDRVSGELFF
NA	TRBV27	TRBJ2-7	NA	TGTGCCAGCAGTTTATCAGCAGGGCCCCCTAACTACGAGCAGTACTTC	CASSLSAGPPNYEQYF
NA	TRBV9	TRBJ1-3	NA	TGTGCCAGCAGCGGCCTGAGCTCTGGAAACACCATATATTTT	CASSGLSSGNTIYF
NA	TRBV7-9	TRBJ2-3	NA	TGTGCCAGCAGCTTTTCGGCAGGGAGCACAGATACGCAGTATTTT	CASSFSAGSTDTQYF